Listed below are T cell receptor beta chains from one sample, sequenced in a study of control samples from healthy donors and cancer patients. Generated by immunoSEQ multiplex PCR, the TCRdb table keeps only in-frame clones and is missing some. The table lists 65,000 to 95,000 clones, 89% of them singletons. Sequencing used blood. Receptor source: a man aged 50-60 years in good health. CDR3s leave out the opening cysteine and the closing phenylalanine or tryptophan.

J: TRBJ2-5; V: TRBV19; CDR3: ASSITQETQY
J: TRBJ1-2; V: TRBV6-5; CDR3: ASTLGVNYGYT
J: TRBJ1-5; V: TRBV5-5; CDR3: ASSPDQTGLNQPQH
J: TRBJ1-1; V: TRBV30; CDR3: AWGTGLDTEAF
J: TRBJ1-3; V: TRBV3-1/TRBV3-2; CDR3: ASSLGPNSGNTIY
J: TRBJ2-2; V: TRBV11-2; CDR3: ASSLRSGPYTGELF
J: TRBJ2-7; V: TRBV7-9; CDR3: ASSVNREGSGEQY
J: TRBJ1-1; V: TRBV18; CDR3: ASSPLTLDHTEAF
J: TRBJ2-7; V: TRBV5-4; CDR3: ASSLRGATYEQY
J: TRBJ2-2; V: TRBV19; CDR3: ASSIPQGAVGELF
J: TRBJ1-4; V: TRBV25-1; CDR3: ASSRSREGEKLF
J: TRBJ2-3; V: TRBV5-1; CDR3: ASSLVGDSTDTQY